This entry lists 26 T cell receptor beta chains sequenced from one sample in a study of T-cell reconstitution after alpha-beta-depleted transplantation in children. Using unique molecular identifiers, the investigators prepared the TCRbeta library. TCRdb reanalysed the PCR reads using MiXCR and keeps one entry per CDR3 protein. This table has around 700,000 distinct CDR3 sequences, 10% to 15% appearing once. The sequencing here drew on PBMCs, taken before TCRalphabeta/CD19-depleted stem cell transplant. The receptors were gathered from a girl aged 2-9 years with congenital amegakaryocytic thrombocytopenia, due to receive a stem cell transplant.

The chain links TRBV7-2 to TRBJ2-2, with D possibly matching TRBD1 (6 bases). The CDR3 is made up of 16 amino acids. V gave up 5 bases and J gave up 4 bases, with 17 bases separating them. Germline V gene data show CDR1 as SGHTA and CDR2 as FQGNSA. CDR3 sequence: CASSPNFLGATGELFF. CDR3 DNA: TGTGCCAGCAGCCCGAACTTTCTGGGGGCCACCGGGGAGCTGTTTTTT.

This clonotype has just a few counts. The chain uses TRBV29-1 and TRBJ2-1; maybe TRBD2 (6 bases). The CDR3 runs 15 residues. With 1 base removed from V and 5 bases from J, the gap between germline ends came to 15 bases. Germline V gene sequence: CDR1 SQVTM, CDR2 ANQGSEA. The CDR3 region is CSVEGTSNRNNEQFF. CDR3 bases: TGCAGCGTTGAAGGTACTAGCAATCGGAACAATGAGCAGTTCTTC.

This clonotype was observed a handful of times. This chain joins TRBV20-1 and TRBJ2-2; D not certain. This CDR3 is 12 amino acids long. Trimming stripped 7 bases from V and 3 bases from J, with 9 bases between. Germline-derived CDR1 and CDR2 are DFQATT and SNEGSKA (reference sequence). The CDR3 region has the DNA TGCAGTGGCGCAGTGGACACCGGGGAGCTGTTTTTT. Translated, it gives CSGAVDTGELFF.

This clonotype has only a few counts. The genes are TRBV12-3 or TRBV12-4 and TRBJ2-7; 9 nucleotides line up with TRBD2. This CDR3 contains 15 residues. Trimming removed 7 bases from V and 6 bases from J; junction bases left unmatched: 13. The CDR3 loop reads CASTLIAGVSGEQYF. CDR3 DNA sequence: TGTGCCAGCACCCTAATAGCGGGAGTTTCGGGCGAGCAGTACTTC.

A word on this clonotype: This could be a read error, since a much larger clone is one nucleotide away. This chain's CDR3 is CASGYSGTYNEPFF. The CDR3 region has the DNA TGTGCCAGCGGGTATAGCGGTACCTACAATGAGCCGTTCTTC. The chain links TRBV6-1 to TRBJ2-1; weak D call: TRBD2 (6 bases). Germline V lookup: CDR1 MNHNS, CDR2 SASEGT. This CDR3 comprises 14 residues.

This clonotype was counted at least ten times. The gene calls are TRBV20-1 and TRBJ1-5; D ambiguous. This CDR3 has 13 amino acids. Deletions cut 3 bases from V and 7 bases from J, with 13 bases between. Looked up from germline, CDR1 is DFQATT and CDR2 is SNEGSKA (reference sequence). The CDR3 sequence is CSASGLLGQPQHF. DNA of the CDR3: TGCAGTGCTAGCGGACTCCTGGGGCAGCCCCAGCATTTT.

This clonotype was observed a few times. V and J are TRBV20-1 and TRBJ2-1, with 7 bases matching TRBD2. This CDR3 is 16 amino acids long. Germline V lookup: CDR1 DFQATT, CDR2 SNEGSKA (reference sequence). V gave up 0 bases and J gave up 4 bases; unmatched junction bases: 9. The DNA for the CDR3 is TGCAGTGCTAGAGATGTGGCGGGAGTGGTTTACAATGAGCAGTTCTTC. Protein: CSARDVAGVVYNEQFF.

The CDR3 region is CASRAGDETYEQYF. As DNA, the CDR3 is TGTGCCAGCCGGGCTGGGGACGAGACCTACGAGCAGTACTTC. V gene TRBV12-3 or TRBV12-4 combines with J gene TRBJ2-7, with D perhaps assigned TRBD1 or TRBD2 (5 bases each). This CDR3 contains 14 residues. V was pared by 8 bases and J by 2 bases, with 16 bases between.

Remarks on this clonotype: Possible read error: a much larger clone is one base away. The J gene is TRBJ1-2, the V gene TRBV20-1; no clear D. In germline, CDR1 is DFQATT, CDR2 SNEGSKA (reference sequence). This CDR3 is built from 12 residues. In nucleotides, the CDR3 is TGCAGTGCTAGTTTTCCGTACTATGGCTCCACCTTC. As protein: CSASFPYYGSTF.

This clonotype has ten or more counts. The genes are TRBV7-2 and TRBJ2-1; TRBD2 matches 14 bases. The junction had 3 bases not matched to a gene; V was cut back by 6 bases and J by 8 bases. The germline V gene has CDR1 SGHTA and CDR2 FQGNSA. There are 14 residues in the CDR3. DNA of the CDR3: TGTGCCAGCAGATCGGGACTAGCGGGAGATGAGCAGTTCTTC. Translation gives CASRSGLAGDEQFF.

There are a few counts of this clonotype. The V gene is TRBV7-9, the J gene TRBJ2-7, with TRBD1 matching over 9 bases. The CDR3 length is 15 residues. V trimming: 2 bases; J trimming: 7 bases; junction bases outside the gene matches: 9. Germline V gene sequence: CDR1 SEHNR, CDR2 FQNEAQ (reference sequence). CDR3 sequence: CASSLHSDRGWEQYF. CDR3 in DNA: TGTGCCAGCAGCTTACATTCTGACAGGGGGTGGGAGCAGTACTTC.

This clonotype was seen many times. The V call is TRBV11-3, the J call TRBJ2-3; 11 bases line up with TRBD2. V lost 2 bases to trimming and J lost 2 bases; unmatched junction nucleotides: 9. The germline V gene has CDR1 SGHNT and CDR2 YENEEA. CDR3 length: 18 amino acids. The CDR3 DNA sequence: TGTGCCAGCAGCTTATTATCCGCGGGACTAGCGGACACAGATACGCAGTATTTT. This gives the protein CASSLLSAGLADTDTQYF. Using reference TRBV11-3 and TRBJ2-3 for the parts outside the CDR3, the full variable domain is EAGVVQSPRYKIIEKKQPVAFWCNPISGHNTLYWYLQNLGQGPELLIRYENEEAVDDSQLPKDRFSAERLKGVDSTLKIQPAELGDSAVYLCASSLLSAGLADTDTQYFGPGTRLTVL.

V and J are TRBV20-1 and TRBJ2-4; D is ambiguous. Between the trimmed V and J ends, which lost 5 bases and 4 bases, there was a span of 21 bases. This CDR3 is 16 amino acids long. The germline CDR1 and CDR2 sequences are DFQATT and SNEGSKA (reference sequence). The DNA for the CDR3 is TGCAGTGCTGACACATACCGTATCCAGGATAAAAACATTCAGTACTTC. Protein sequence: CSADTYRIQDKNIQYF.

This clonotype was detected many times. The chain has TRBV29-1 and TRBJ2-1, with 8 bases that match TRBD2. CDR3 length: 18 residues. Germline assignment: CDR1 SQVTM and CDR2 ANQGSEA. The ends lost 7 bases at V and 4 bases at J; junction bases unmatched: 21. CDR3 in amino acids: CSAPTISGTASSYNEQFF. The CDR3 DNA is TGCAGCGCCCCCACTATTAGCGGGACCGCCTCAAGTTACAATGAGCAGTTCTTC.

The V and J genes are TRBV20-1 and TRBJ2-7, with 12 bases identical to TRBD2. The CDR3 runs 16 residues. V lost 5 bases, J lost 4 bases, and 12 bases stayed unmatched. Germline V gives CDR1 DFQATT, CDR2 SNEGSKA (reference sequence). Here the CDR3 DNA reads TGCAGTGCTTACATCGGGACTAGCGGGTGGGATTACGAGCAGTACTTC. It yields the protein CSAYIGTSGWDYEQYF.

The V call is TRBV20-1, the J call TRBJ2-7, with 11 positions matching TRBD2. This CDR3 contains 14 residues. After removal of 5 bases from V and 1 base from J, the junction contained 4 bases not matched to a gene. Germline-derived CDR1 and CDR2 are DFQATT and SNEGSKA (reference sequence). CDR3 residues: CSAGRLAGSYEQYF. The CDR3 nucleotides are TGCAGTGCTGGGAGACTAGCGGGATCCTACGAGCAGTACTTC.

On this clonotype: This sequence may be a read error, since a much larger clone differs from it by one base. The chain joins TRBV4-1 to TRBJ2-1; 14 bases fit TRBD2. The J segment lost 7 bases and the V segment lost 3 bases, leaving 8 bases of the junction unmatched. The germline V gene has CDR1 MGHRA and CDR2 YSYEKL. This CDR3 contains 17 residues. CDR3 sequence reads: CASSQFGLAGGGNEQFF. The CDR3, as DNA: TGCGCCAGCAGCCAGTTTGGACTAGCGGGAGGAGGGAATGAGCAGTTCTTC.

This clonotype has ten or more counts. The gene calls are TRBV12-3 or TRBV12-4 and TRBJ2-3; D is undetermined. The CDR3 length is 12 residues. V gave up 6 bases and J gave up 8 bases, with 12 bases separating them. CDR3 residues: CASRSLWATQYF. The CDR3 DNA is TGTGCCAGCAGATCACTGTGGGCTACGCAGTATTTT.

This clonotype was seen many times. The gene calls are TRBV20-1 and TRBJ2-1; 14 bases fit TRBD2. CDR3 length: 14 residues. V was pared by 4 bases and J by 6 bases, with 2 bases of the junction left unmatched. Germline V gene lookup returns CDR1 DFQATT and CDR2 SNEGSKA (reference sequence). CDR3: CSATGTSGSNEQFF. As DNA, the CDR3 is TGCAGTGCTACCGGGACTAGCGGGAGCAATGAGCAGTTCTTC.

With regard to this clonotype: A much larger clone sits a single nucleotide away, making a read error possible. V and J are TRBV20-1 and TRBJ2-3; the D gene is possibly TRBD2 (5 bases). This CDR3 contains 14 residues. Germline V gene data show CDR1 as DFQATT and CDR2 as SNEGSKA (reference sequence). The CDR3 sequence: CCARIAPRTDTQYF. The CDR3 bases are TGCTGTGCTAGAATAGCGCCTAGAACAGATACGCAGTATTTT.

This clonotype appeared many times. The chain carries TRBV20-1 and TRBJ2-7; D is ambiguous. This CDR3 has 13 residues. V lost 3 bases and J lost 7, with 16 bases in between. Looked up from germline, CDR1 is DFQATT and CDR2 is SNEGSKA (reference sequence). CDR3 protein: CSASVSLLGEQYF. DNA of the CDR3: TGCAGTGCTAGTGTTTCCCTGTTAGGGGAGCAGTACTTC.

This clonotype has only a few counts. The genes are TRBV5-1 and TRBJ2-2; 7 bases agree with TRBD2. Looked up from germline, CDR1 is SGHRS and CDR2 is YFSETQ. J was trimmed by 5 bases and V by 7 bases; bases with no gene match: 8. The CDR3 sequence is 14 residues long. CDR3 DNA: TGCGCCAGCTCTTGGCGGGAGACTACCGGGGAGCTGTTTTTT. As protein: CASSWRETTGELFF.

This clonotype was recorded only once. V usage is TRBV28 and J usage is TRBJ2-3; maybe TRBD2 (5 bases). Germline lookup yields CDR1 MDHEN and CDR2 SYDVKM. Trimming removed 6 bases from V and 0 bases from J, with 16 bases in between. The CDR3 covers 16 residues. The DNA of the CDR3 is TGTGCCAGCAGCCCCCAGAGAGCGGACAGCACAGATACGCAGTATTTT. Translated: CASSPQRADSTDTQYF.

With regard to this clonotype: This clone may be a read error of a much larger clone one base away. The CDR3 does not end in the conserved phenylalanine or tryptophan, so this is likely a read error. Because the CDR3's place on the DNA is in doubt, the DNA is left out and the CDR3 is given as listed by TCRdb. V usage is TRBV5-1 and J usage is TRBJ2-1; TRBD1, the table's D call, was not compared with the DNA. Ends included, the CDR3 has 12 residues. Germline loops: CDR1 SGHRS, CDR2 YFSETQ. The CDR3 is CASSPTGRTEFL.

This clonotype has a count of ten or more. This rearrangement joins TRBV12-3 or TRBV12-4 to TRBJ2-6; D may be TRBD1 (5 bases). The CDR3 sequence is 16 residues long. V gave up 3 bases and J gave up 1 base, with 10 bases separating them. This CDR3 reads CASSFRQGSGANVLTF. The CDR3 DNA reads as TGTGCCAGCAGTTTCCGTCAGGGTTCTGGGGCCAACGTCCTGACTTTC.

This chain connects TRBV28 to TRBJ2-5; perhaps TRBD2 as D (6 bases). The CDR3 has 14 amino acids. CDR1 is MDHEN and CDR2 is SYDVKM in the germline V gene. V lost 6 bases and J lost 2, with 13 bases in between. This CDR3 is CASRAGGKQETQYF. CDR3 nucleotides: TGTGCCAGCAGGGCCGGGGGAAAACAAGAGACCCAGTACTTC. Filled out from reference TRBV28 and TRBJ2-5, the complete variable domain reads DVKVTQSSRYLVKRTGEKVFLECVQDMDHENMFWYRQDPGLGLRLIYFSYDVKMKEKGDIPEGYSVSREKKERFSLILESASTNQTSMYLCASRAGGKQETQYFGPGTRLLVL.